This T cell receptor beta chain was profiled in a study of CD8+CD57+ T cells in acquired aplastic anemia. On the study more broadly: An average of 3.2 ug of DNA was obtained from sorted CD4+ and CD8+ cells. Study-wide findings and caveats: Controls did not differ significantly from patients in CD8+ Simpson's diversity.

Investigators profiled TCR beta VDJ and CDR3 from genomic DNA template. Each CDR3 protein is one row after TCRdb ran MiXCR on the reads. This sample has about 190,000 distinct CDR3 sequences, with nearly 50% found just once. In the case of this clonotype: Its antigen remains unknown.

V was cut by 4 bases and J by 0 bases, with 13 bases left in between. Germline V gene data show CDR1 as MGHDK and CDR2 as SYGVNS. This CDR3 region has 16 residues. In patients chosen for sequencing, flow cytometry had shown CD8+CD57+ cell expansion. At the time of blood sampling, patients had not yet received any therapy. The genes are TRBV25-1 and TRBJ2-1; D gene ambiguous. This receptor was obtained from a human donor with aplastic anemia. The sample comprised sorted CD4+, CD8+, or CD8+CD57+ T cells (not recorded which) from PBMCs. This CDR3 is CASSAEAPSSYNEQFF. CDR3 bases: TGTGCCAGCAGTGCCGAGGCGCCGAGCTCCTACAATGAGCAGTTCTTC.